This T cell receptor (beta chain) is drawn from a study of cytotoxic CD8 clonotypes in ibrutinib-treated CLL. Looking at the study overall: The study included around twelve relapsed/refractory and more than 14 treatment-naive patients; 17 to 18 had IGHV unmutated disease.

Details on this clone: Its specificity is unknown.

Findings of the study overall: Clonality showed a rise at ibrutinib response that reversed toward baseline at progression. While tracking circulating CD8+ T-cell counts, baseline clonality exceeded that of age-matched healthy donors.

CDR1 is SNHLY, CDR2 FYNNEI, per germline. The CDR3 is 15 amino acids. The ends lost 6 bases at V and 5 bases at J; junction bases unmatched: 4. Assay used: immunoSEQ multiplex PCR; TCRdb lists only in-frame clones, some missing. The table includes roughly 160,000 clones, about 80% detected once. The specimen comprised PBMCs, sampled after 24 months of ibrutinib treatment. This rearrangement joins TRBV2 to TRBJ2-1; 13 nucleotides match TRBD2. The receptor's source is a human donor with chronic lymphocytic leukemia. The CDR3 sequence: CASRPGLAGHNEQFF. The CDR3 DNA reads as TGTGCCAGCAGACCGGGACTAGCGGGACACAATGAGCAGTTCTTC.